This T cell receptor (beta chain) is drawn from a study of esophageal squamous cell carcinoma under preoperative chemotherapy. Across the study: Both tumor-infiltrating lymphocytes and peripheral blood T cells had their TCR repertoires profiled.

As for time point: before preoperative PTX-NDP chemotherapy. V lost 3 bases, J lost 11 bases, and 19 bases lay in between. The CDR3 is made up of 14 amino acids. As regards this clonotype: The antigen remains unidentified.

In TCRdb, the PCR reads were re-called with MiXCR into one record per CDR3 protein. The sample lists 15,000 or so distinct CDR3 sequences, approximately 48% occurring once. Study-wide findings and caveats: Peripheral T cells showed a significant TCR diversity increase after chemotherapy, unlike tumor-infiltrating lymphocytes. Abundant clones tended to shrink rather than expand after paclitaxel-nedaplatin. After treatment, tumor-infiltrating lymphocytes seemed to come partly from incoming peripheral T cells, not only local changes.

The TCR sequence derives from a human donor with esophageal squamous cell carcinoma. The donor label of this sample is uncertain. The sample was taken from a patient given preoperative chemotherapy. The chain joins TRBV12-3 or TRBV12-4 to TRBJ2-5, with a possible D match to TRBD2 (5 bases). The CDR3 loop reads CASSFHSDGNEQYF. The CDR3, as DNA: TGTGCCAGCAGTTTTCATAGTGACGGGAATGAGCAGTACTTC.